This TCR beta chain was found in a study of post-analysis software for immune sequencing data. Broader study findings: A few TRBV segments occurring more often in patients than controls included TRBV5-6, TRBV5-1 and TRBV20-1. Compared against controls, patients with multiple sclerosis displayed significantly lower normalized Chao1 diversity.

Concerning this clonotype itself: The antigen remains undetermined.

Sequencing libraries made from TCR beta cDNA carried unique molecular identifiers. MiXCR, run by TCRdb on the PCR reads, gives a single entry per CDR3 protein. Of about 540,000 distinct CDR3 sequences detected, roughly 34% appear once; the ten largest clones hold around 6.1%. Germline V gene sequence: CDR1 MGHRA, CDR2 YSYEKL. Losses at the gene ends were 4 bases for V and 2 bases for J; bases not matched to a gene: 5. The CDR3 consists of 15 residues. This TCR was sampled from a girl aged 2-17 years with multiple sclerosis. The sequenced sample was blood. The rearrangement joins TRBV4-1 to TRBJ2-7; 10 bases align to TRBD2. CDR3 DNA sequence: TGCGCCAGCAGCCGTCTAGCGGGGGTACCCTACGAGCAGTACTTC. Translation: CASSRLAGVPYEQYF.